The 2 T cell receptor beta chains given below trace back to one sample, sequenced in a study of early T cells in non-severe SARS-CoV-2 infection. TCRdb reprocessed the 5' RACE reads via MiXCR and lists one record per CDR3 protein. Counted here are tens of thousands of distinct CDR3 sequences, roughly a tenth occurring once; the ten biggest clones make up 6.4%. The sample was whole blood. Receptor source: an adult who was a healthcare worker with PCR-confirmed SARS-CoV-2 infection or an uninfected control (not recorded which).

This clonotype has at least ten counts. The chain uses TRBV28 and TRBJ2-3; the D gene is possibly TRBD1 (5 bases). This CDR3 has 14 residues. Trimming pared 3 bases from V and 5 bases from J, leaving 12 bases between. Germline-derived CDR1 and CDR2 are MDHEN and SYDVKM. As DNA, the CDR3 is TGTGCCAGCAGTTTCCGGTTGCAGGGAGATACGCAGTATTTT. Its protein product is CASSFRLQGDTQYF. Together with reference TRBV28 and TRBJ2-3, the CDR3 gives the full variable domain: DVKVTQSSRYLVKRTGEKVFLECVQDMDHENMFWYRQDPGLGLRLIYFSYDVKMKEKGDIPEGYSVSREKKERFSLILESASTNQTSMYLCASSFRLQGDTQYFGPGTRLTVL.

J is TRBJ1-1 and V is TRBV6-5, with a weak D call TRBD1 (5 bases). V lost 5 bases and J 1 base, leaving 14 bases between the germline ends. Germline V gives CDR1 MNHEY, CDR2 SVGAGI. The CDR3 runs to 15 residues. CDR3 sequence (DNA): TGTGCCAGCAGTAGAGAGGCCACAGGGAACACTGAAGCTTTCTTT. Its translation: CASSREATGNTEAFF.